The 21 T cell receptor beta chains given below trace back to one sample, sequenced in a study of blood T cell repertoires in COVID-19. Clones were sequenced by immunoSEQ multiplex PCR, and TCRdb holds only the in-frame ones, with some missing. The sample records around 160,000 clones, around 82% being singletons. Material for sequencing was peripheral blood. Receptors originate from a man aged 55 to 70 with active or convalescent COVID-19.

The CDR3 DNA sequence: TGTGCCAGCAGTTCAAGGGACAGGGCCCCGCAGTACTTC. The encoded protein is CASSSRDRAPQYF. The rearrangement links TRBV6-5 to TRBJ2-7; TRBD1 matches 9 bases. V was clipped by 4 bases and J by 9 bases; unmatched bases: 7. CDR3 length equals 13 residues. Germline lookup yields CDR1 MNHEY and CDR2 SVGAGI.

The chain carries TRBV5-1 and TRBJ2-4; D perhaps matches TRBD1 (6 bases). CDR3 size: 11 residues. The ends were cut back, 4 bases at V and 15 bases at J, with 14 bases in the middle. CDR1 SGHRS and CDR2 YFSETQ come from the germline V gene. CDR3 loop: CASSSDRFMYF. DNA for the CDR3: TGCGCCAGCAGCAGTGACAGGTTCATGTACTTC.

V gene TRBV6-1 combines with J gene TRBJ1-5, with 7 bases fitting TRBD1. Germline CDR1 reads MNHNS; CDR2 reads SASEGT. The CDR3 loop spans 21 amino acids. With 2 bases clipped from V and 2 bases from J, the junction kept 21 bases outside the gene matches. CDR3 nucleotide sequence: TGTGCCAGCAGTGAACCCCAGGGGGACAGATCCTGGTTAGGGCGCAATCAGCCCCAGCATTTT. Translated: CASSEPQGDRSWLGRNQPQHF.

The chain employs TRBV16 and TRBJ2-1, with TRBD1 matching 8 bases. CDR1 is KGHSY, CDR2 FQNENV, per germline. Trimming removed 2 bases from V and 10 bases from J; junction bases left unmatched: 4. The CDR3 is 13 amino acids. CDR3 loop: CASSQRQGYEQFF. The CDR3 DNA reads TGTGCCAGCAGCCAAAGACAGGGGTACGAGCAGTTCTTC.

V and J are TRBV6-5 and TRBJ2-7; 9 positions agree with TRBD2. Germline V gene lookup returns CDR1 MNHEY and CDR2 SVGAGI. V was pared by 6 bases and J by 6 bases, with 6 bases of the junction left unmatched. The CDR3 has 13 residues. Here the CDR3 reads CASRGSGSPEQYF. The CDR3 region has the DNA TGTGCCAGCAGGGGTAGCGGGAGTCCCGAGCAGTACTTC.

The V and J genes are TRBV28 and TRBJ1-5; D uncertain. The V gene's germline CDR1 is MDHEN and CDR2 SYDVKM. Trimming took off 3 bases at V and 6 bases at J, with 3 bases between the two ends. The CDR3 has 11 residues. The chain's CDR3 is CASSFGQPQHF. DNA for the CDR3: TGTGCCAGCAGTTTCGGTCAGCCCCAGCATTTT.

V is TRBV6-5 and J is TRBJ2-7; 8 nucleotides agree with TRBD2. Trimming took 6 bases from V and 4 from J; bases not matched to a gene: 5. The CDR3 is 13 amino acids. CDR1 and CDR2 (germline): MNHEY, SVGAGI. CDR3 sequence: CASRAGDIYEQYF. DNA of the CDR3: TGTGCCAGCAGAGCGGGGGATATATACGAGCAGTACTTC.

The rearrangement uses TRBV6-5 and TRBJ2-7; a weak D match, TRBD1 (5 bases). Trimming stripped 1 base from V and 7 bases from J, with 11 bases between. From germline, CDR1 is MNHEY and CDR2 SVGAGI. The length of the CDR3 is 13 residues. CDR3 DNA: TGTGCCAGCAGTTACTATGGGGCCGGTGAGCAGTACTTC. Protein product: CASSYYGAGEQYF.

The chain recombines TRBV6-5 with TRBJ2-3, with D hard to call. The germline gives CDR1 MNHEY, CDR2 SVGAGI. V gave up 7 bases and J gave up 4 bases, with 6 bases separating them. The CDR3 has 11 residues. The CDR3 loop reads CASKRADTQYF. For the CDR3, the DNA is TGTGCCAGCAAACGGGCAGATACGCAGTATTTT.

The chain combines TRBV6-5 with TRBJ2-3; 9 bases fit TRBD2. This CDR3 has 14 amino acids. Per germline, CDR1 MNHEY and CDR2 SVGAGI. V dropped 5 bases and J dropped 6; count of bases not matched to a gene: 6. DNA for the CDR3: TGTGCCAGCAGTCGAGCGGGAGGAGAGGATACGCAGTATTTT. It is translated as CASSRAGGEDTQYF.

The genes are TRBV24-1 and TRBJ1-5, with 9 bases identical to TRBD1. Per germline, CDR1 KGHDR and CDR2 SFDVKD. This CDR3 region has 14 residues. Trimming cost V 5 bases and J 4 bases; bases outside gene matches: 2. The CDR3 sequence is CATSVGQGNQPQHF. As DNA, the CDR3 is TGTGCCACCAGTGTCGGACAGGGGAATCAGCCCCAGCATTTT.

J is TRBJ2-1 and V is TRBV5-4; the match to TRBD2 covers 7 bases. V shed 5 bases, J shed 4 bases, and the junction held 12 bases outside the gene matches. The CDR3 consists of 16 residues. Germline loops: CDR1 SGHNT, CDR2 YYREEE (reference sequence). The CDR3 region is CASRTGSGTFYNEQFF. The CDR3 nucleotides read TGTGCCAGCAGAACAGGAAGCGGGACCTTTTACAATGAGCAGTTCTTC.

J is TRBJ2-7 and V is TRBV29-1, with D perhaps matching TRBD1 (5 bases). This CDR3 is 12 amino acids long. V was shortened by 7 bases and J by 1 base, with 11 bases between the two germline ends. The germline V gene has CDR1 SQVTM and CDR2 ANQGSEA. The CDR3 nucleotides are TGCAGCGCTTGGGGCAGATCCTACGAGCAGTACTTC. Translating it yields CSAWGRSYEQYF.

The chain carries TRBV2 and TRBJ1-1; D is unresolved. V was pared by 4 bases and J by 3 bases, with 15 bases between. Germline CDR1 SNHLY, CDR2 FYNNEI. The CDR3 has 15 amino acids. This chain's CDR3 is CASSGEGRGYTEAFF. The DNA of the CDR3 is TGTGCCAGCAGTGGGGAGGGCCGAGGGTACACTGAAGCTTTCTTT.

The rearrangement links TRBV10-1 to TRBJ1-1; D possibly corresponds to TRBD1 (6 bases). From germline, CDR1 is WNHNN and CDR2 SYGVQD (reference sequence). V lost 4 bases to trimming and J lost 5 bases, with 11 bases between them. This CDR3 is 13 amino acids long. Written as DNA, the CDR3 is TGCGCCAGCAGTGGTACAGGGAAAACTGAAGCTTTCTTT. Translating it yields CASSGTGKTEAFF.

The V gene is TRBV3-1 (or the pseudogene TRBV3-2), the J gene TRBJ1-3; weak D call: TRBD1 (5 bases). V was trimmed by 5 bases and J by 1 base, leaving 9 bases between them. The CDR3 loop spans 14 amino acids. The germline CDR1 and CDR2 sequences are LGHDT and YNNKEL (reference sequence). The CDR3, as DNA: TGTGCCAGCAGCTCAGACAGATCTGGAAACACCATATATTTT. It is translated as CASSSDRSGNTIYF.

This chain links TRBV27 with TRBJ2-5, with 9 bases aligning to TRBD1. CDR1 and CDR2 (germline): MNHEY, SMNVEV (reference sequence). This CDR3 is built from 16 residues. Trimming took 5 bases from V and 5 from J; bases not matched to a gene: 12. The CDR3 nucleotides read TGTGCCAGCAGTGGGGGACAGGGAAGTTATCGGGAGACCCAGTACTTC. Protein: CASSGGQGSYRETQYF.

V is TRBV5-4 and J is TRBJ1-3; unclear D gene. Trimming cost V 0 bases and J 0 bases, with 10 bases left between them. Germline loops: CDR1 SGHNT, CDR2 YYREEE (reference sequence). CDR3 length equals 16 residues. The CDR3 DNA follows: TGTGCCAGCAGCTTGGACAGAAGTAACTCTGGAAACACCATATATTTT. It encodes CASSLDRSNSGNTIYF.

This chain links TRBV19 with TRBJ2-7; 9 bases fit TRBD1. J was trimmed by 3 bases and V by 4 bases; bases with no gene match: 10. The CDR3 contains 16 residues. From germline, CDR1 is LNHDA and CDR2 SQIVND (reference sequence). The CDR3 DNA sequence: TGTGCCAGTAGTAGGGCTCCGGGACAGGGTGTCTACGAGCAGTACTTC. Translating gives CASSRAPGQGVYEQYF. Drawing the rest from reference TRBV19 and TRBJ2-7, the complete variable domain is DGGITQSPKYLFRKEGQNVTLSCEQNLNHDAMYWYRQDPGQGLRLIYYSQIVNDFQKGDIAEGYSVSREKKESFPLTVTSAQKNPTAFYLCASSRAPGQGVYEQYFGPGTRLTVT.

V gene TRBV3-1 (or the pseudogene TRBV3-2) combines with J gene TRBJ1-1; no reliable D call. V shed 1 base and J shed 0 bases, with 6 bases lying between them. Germline V gene sequence: CDR1 LGHDT, CDR2 YNNKEL (reference sequence). CDR3 length: 14 residues. CDR3 sequence reads: CASSQGEVNTEAFF. CDR3 DNA sequence: TGTGCCAGCAGCCAAGGGGAGGTGAACACTGAAGCTTTCTTT.

The chain carries TRBV6-6 and TRBJ2-1, with 9 bases that match TRBD1. With V trimmed by 8 bases and J by 5 bases, 19 bases remained unmatched. CDR1 is MNHNY, CDR2 SVGAGI, per germline (reference sequence). CDR3 length: 18 residues. For the CDR3, the DNA is TGTGCCAGCCGTCCGGGGGACAGGGATACCACCCTTCACAATGAGCAGTTCTTC. Its translation: CASRPGDRDTTLHNEQFF.